Listed here are 17 T cell receptor beta chains from one sample, sequenced in a study of blood T cells in healthy people across ages. Primed by a sample-barcoded 5' primer and a J-beta primer mix, a second PCR proceeded for about 6 to 11 cycles. TCRdb independently ran MiXCR on the 5' RACE reads; one entry per CDR3 protein. This table has about 680,000 distinct CDR3 sequences, roughly 49% appearing once. The sample comprised blood. These TCRs come from a woman aged 60 to 75 in good health.

Only a few counts were recorded for this clonotype. The CDR3 sequence: CSARAGGSMDTQYF. The DNA of the CDR3 is TGCAGTGCTAGAGCGGGCGGGAGTATGGATACGCAGTATTTT. V usage is TRBV20-1 and J usage is TRBJ2-3, with 7 bases identical to TRBD2. Unmatched junction bases numbered 7, after V lost 1 base and J lost 6 bases. The CDR3 runs to 14 residues. Germline CDR1 reads DFQATT; CDR2 reads SNEGSKA (reference sequence).

By share, this clonotype counts as medium-sized (0.01 to 0.1%). The V call is TRBV20-1, the J call TRBJ2-3; either TRBD1 or TRBD2 may supply D (5 bases each). V gave up 5 bases and J gave up 5 bases, with 20 bases separating them. Per the germline V gene, CDR1 is DFQATT and CDR2 is SNEGSKA (reference sequence). The CDR3 is 15 residues long. CDR3: CSAPDPGTRGDTQYF. DNA for the CDR3: TGCAGTGCTCCGGATCCCGGGACCCGGGGAGATACGCAGTATTTT.

The chain combines TRBV9 with TRBJ2-3; D is unresolved. V was clipped by 3 bases and J by 4 bases, with 6 bases between them. In germline, CDR1 is SGDLS, CDR2 YYNGEE. This CDR3 has 12 amino acids. The CDR3 region is CASSGTADTQYF. The DNA of the CDR3 is TGTGCCAGCAGCGGCACTGCAGATACGCAGTATTTT.

The chain joins TRBV10-3 to TRBJ2-1, with a tentative D call TRBD2 (6 bases). The CDR3 loop spans 13 amino acids. In germline, CDR1 is ENHRY, CDR2 SYGVKD. Deletions cut 8 bases from V and 7 bases from J, with 15 bases between. The CDR3 nucleotides read TGTGCCATCGGGGCGGGACGAGGAAATGAGCAGTTCTTC. Its protein is CAIGAGRGNEQFF.

This clonotype has a handful of counts. The chain carries TRBV25-1 and TRBJ2-5, with TRBD2 matching 10 bases. CDR3 length: 17 residues. The V and J ends lost 1 base and 5 bases, in that order; junction bases with no gene match: 10. Germline lookup yields CDR1 MGHDK and CDR2 SYGVNS. This CDR3 is CASSESQKREGQETQYF. CDR3 coding DNA: TGTGCCAGCAGTGAATCCCAAAAGCGGGAGGGCCAGGAGACCCAGTACTTC.

This rearrangement joins TRBV7-9 to TRBJ2-1; TRBD2 agrees at 10 bases. The V gene's germline CDR1 is SEHNR and CDR2 FQNEAQ (reference sequence). J lost 9 bases, V lost 5 bases, and 10 bases had no gene match. CDR3 size: 15 residues. The DNA for the CDR3 is TGTGCCAGCAGCAACCGACTAGCGGGTTATCCTGAGCAGTTCTTC. Residues: CASSNRLAGYPEQFF.

The rearrangement links TRBV7-6 to TRBJ1-5, with D perhaps TRBD1 (5 bases). Germline V CDR1 and CDR2: SGHVS, FNYEAQ. Trimming pared 4 bases from V and 1 base from J, leaving 14 bases between. This CDR3 comprises 16 residues. CDR3 in amino acids: CASSSQGWGSNQPQHF. The CDR3 DNA reads TGTGCCAGCAGCTCACAAGGGTGGGGGAGCAATCAGCCCCAGCATTTT.

The J gene is TRBJ2-2, the V gene TRBV9; possibly TRBD2 for D (6 bases). The CDR3 is 15 residues long. The V gene's germline CDR1 is SGDLS and CDR2 YYNGEE. V was trimmed by 3 bases and J by 3 bases, leaving 12 bases between them. The CDR3 nucleotides are TGTGCCAGCAGCGAGGCGGGGCGCGACACCGGGGAGCTGTTTTTT. Translated, it gives CASSEAGRDTGELFF.

Only a few counts were recorded for this clonotype. The chain carries TRBV28 and TRBJ2-7; the D gene is possibly TRBD1 (5 bases). The ends were cut back, 7 bases at V and 0 bases at J, with 10 bases in the middle. In germline, CDR1 is MDHEN, CDR2 SYDVKM. The length of the CDR3 is 13 residues. CDR3 in DNA: TGTGCCAGCACCAGGGTTCACTCCTACGAGCAGTACTTC. It is translated as CASTRVHSYEQYF.

The chain carries TRBV25-1 and TRBJ2-5; D remains unclear. Near its end, the DNA agrees better with TRBJ2-7, so the J call may be wrong. There are 12 residues in the CDR3. CDR1 is MGHDK, CDR2 SYGVNS, per germline. In DNA form, the CDR3 reads TGTGCCACCACAACATCGACCTACGAGCAGTACTTC. Amino acids: CATTTSTYEQYF.

The gene calls are TRBV11-3 and TRBJ2-7, with unresolved D. Germline CDR1 SGHNT, CDR2 YENEEA. The CDR3 length is 13 residues. Trimming cost V 5 bases and J 7 bases, with 15 bases left between them. The chain's CDR3 is CASSRSGLREQYF. The CDR3 nucleotides are TGTGCCAGCAGCCGATCTGGGCTCAGGGAGCAGTACTTC. Full variable domain (outside the CDR3, taken from reference TRBV11-3 and TRBJ2-7): EAGVVQSPRYKIIEKKQPVAFWCNPISGHNTLYWYLQNLGQGPELLIRYENEEAVDDSQLPKDRFSAERLKGVDSTLKIQPAELGDSAVYLCASSRSGLREQYFGPGTRLTVT.

The chain employs TRBV3-1 and TRBJ2-7, with D possibly matching TRBD2 (5 bases). Trimming cost V 4 bases and J 3 bases, with 16 bases left between them. CDR3 length equals 15 residues. Germline values: CDR1 LGHDT, CDR2 YNNKEL (reference sequence). The CDR3 DNA reads as TGTGCCAGCAGCCCTTCGGGTGGACTCTTCTACGAGCAGTACTTC. Amino acids: CASSPSGGLFYEQYF.

This clonotype was detected once. One junction end disagrees with the germline gene, perhaps due to a read error. This chain joins TRBV14 and TRBJ2-7, with D maybe TRBD2 (6 bases). This CDR3 comprises 15 residues. From germline, CDR1 is SGHDN and CDR2 FVKESK. The chain's CDR3 is CANSQDTSFFQEQYF. The CDR3 DNA is TGTGCCAACAGCCAAGATACTAGCTTCTTCCAGGAGCAGTACTTC.

Here the CDR3 reads CAISDSRGSTDTQYF. The CDR3 DNA reads TGTGCCATCAGTGACTCTCGCGGGAGTACAGATACGCAGTATTTT. The chain uses TRBV10-3 and TRBJ2-3, with 7 bases aligning to TRBD2. Trimming removed 3 bases from V and 3 bases from J; junction bases left unmatched: 6. This CDR3 has 15 amino acids. Germline V lookup: CDR1 ENHRY, CDR2 SYGVKD.

In the case of this clonotype: This clone may be a read error of a much larger clone one base away. This chain links TRBV3-1 with TRBJ2-7; TRBD2 might be the D (7 bases). Deletions cut 8 bases from V and 3 bases from J, with 20 bases between. The CDR3 contains 15 residues. Germline values: CDR1 LGHDT, CDR2 YNNKEL (reference sequence). This chain's CDR3 is CASGNPGGGGYEQYF. Written as DNA, the CDR3 is TGTGCCAGCGGTAACCCGGGAGGAGGGGGCTACGAGCAGTACTTC.

This clonotype showed up just a few times. The CDR3 sequence is CSATSGRVQETQYF. DNA for the CDR3: TGCAGTGCTACCAGCGGGAGGGTCCAAGAGACCCAGTACTTC. The rearrangement links TRBV20-1 to TRBJ2-5; the match to TRBD2 covers 10 bases. From germline, CDR1 is DFQATT and CDR2 SNEGSKA (reference sequence). The CDR3 is 14 amino acids. V shed 4 bases, J shed 1 base, and the junction held 3 bases outside the gene matches.

With respect to this clonotype: A read error may produce the germline difference seen at one junction end. The chain links TRBV28 to TRBJ1-2, with D possibly being TRBD1 (5 bases). The CDR3 is made up of 13 amino acids. Germline CDR1 is MDHEN and CDR2 is SYDVKM. The CDR3 loop is CVSSLNQGYGYTF. CDR3 bases: TGTGTCAGCAGTTTAAATCAGGGATATGGCTACACCTTC.